This TCR beta chain is drawn from a study of blood T cell repertoires in COVID-19 (dated by TCRdb to 2018 to 2021). About the investigation overall: The collaborator samples originated in the United States, Italy and Spain and spanned the acute and convalescent phases of COVID-19. The material from the prospective study consisted of cDNA or gDNA derived from T cells, B-cell-depleted T cells, or PBMCs. Subjects who had been exposed to COVID-19, were actively infected with it, or had recovered from it provided the deeply sampled blood TCRbeta repertoires that made up the dataset. The repertoires were released in a freely available public database intended as a resource for research on the immune response to SARS-CoV-2. The samples were drawn from two sources: the first 160 participants of the ongoing ImmuneRACE study, and approximately 1,300 subjects contributed by 6 global collaborators. Sample metadata almost always included a de-identified subject ID, COVID-19 status, age in years and sex. Where HLA class I and class II types were available, the types were taken from metadata supplied by the sample provider, not from assay-based typing. Overall study outcomes, separate from this receptor: The amount of clinical and demographic metadata varied by source and participant and was provided uncurated.

TCRbeta CDR3 regions were amplified from genomic DNA by means of the immunoSEQ Assay, a bias-controlled multiplex PCR. Concerning the study's data processing: Within the assay, amplification of reference gene primers was used to estimate how many nucleated cells each sample contained. To quantify the absolute abundance of each unique TCRbeta CDR3 rearrangement, sequence reads were collapsed and filtered. Productive Simpson clonality was computed per sample as the square root of Simpson's diversity index over productive rearrangements. What TCRdb holds here is the immuneACCESS table cut down to in-frame rearrangements. Part of the clones is not present; checked against another copy, under half of the missing clones reflect an unresolved V gene, and the others are unexplained. V and J calls and clone size are given by that table; D and trimming were obtained from the DNA. The table for this sample lists fewer than 150,000 clones; around nine tenths of them were counted only once. The ten top clones hold roughly a tenth of the sample.

Relative to germline, V is 2 bases shorter and J is 7 bases shorter, with 9 bases between their ends. The germline V gene sets CDR1 to MRHNA and CDR2 to SNTAGT. The CDR3 spans 14 residues, from the cysteine through the phenylalanine. CDR3 DNA only is kept here, 42 bases in frame from base 1. Each collaborating institution followed its own protocols to collect whole blood in K2EDTA tubes. Collaborator samples were shipped for TCRbeta analysis as frozen whole blood, isolated PBMCs, or DNA extracted from either sample type. This clone appeared a few times. Its cognate antigen has yet to be identified. Base quality data are lacking; no much larger clone is found one base away.

In this chain, TRBV6-4 is recombined with TRBJ1-6, and the D gene may be TRBD1, 6 bases matching. The source material was peripheral blood. This clonotype originated in a man aged 50-59 years with active or convalescent COVID-19. CDR3 sequence: CASSDRDRNSPLHF. The DNA sequence is TGTGCCAGCAGTGACCGAGACAGGAATTCACCCCTCCACTTT.